The 13 T cell receptor beta chains in this list originate from one sample, sequenced in a study of neurological immune-mediated disorders. TCRdb re-derived calls from the 5' RACE reads in MiXCR, one entry per CDR3 protein. In the table there are tens of thousands of distinct CDR3 sequences, under 20% of which are singletons. Sequenced sample: PBMCs. Receptors originate from a middle-aged woman in good health.

This clonotype came up many times. This chain connects TRBV4-1 to TRBJ2-3; TRBD2 agrees at 9 bases. Germline loops: CDR1 MGHRA, CDR2 YSYEKL. The CDR3 has 17 residues. V lost 0 bases and J lost 5; bases outside the gene matches: 9. In DNA form, the CDR3 reads TGCGCCAGCAGCCAAGAAGGGGCTAGCGGGGTGAAAGATACGCAGTATTTT. Amino acids: CASSQEGASGVKDTQYF.

This clonotype came up many times. The chain links TRBV7-2 to TRBJ1-4, with TRBD1 matching 7 bases. The CDR3 runs to 15 residues. Germline V gene lookup returns CDR1 SGHTA and CDR2 FQGNSA. The J segment lost 3 bases and the V segment lost 4 bases, leaving 5 bases of the junction unmatched. CDR3 DNA: TGTGCCAGCAGCTCAGCCGGGACAGCTAATGAAAAACTGTTTTTT. Encoded protein: CASSSAGTANEKLFF.

Written as DNA, the CDR3 is TGTGCCAGCAGCCCCCGGCCCTTTAGCGGCACCTCCTACAATGAGCAGTTCTTC. Its translation: CASSPRPFSGTSYNEQFF. The chain has TRBV4-2 and TRBJ2-1; a weak D match, TRBD2 (6 bases). V was cut by 4 bases and J by 0 bases, with 19 bases left in between. Per the germline V gene, CDR1 is LGHNA and CDR2 is YNFKEQ. This CDR3 region has 18 residues.

Ten or more counts support this clonotype. The V gene is TRBV20-1, the J gene TRBJ2-5; 11 bases agree with TRBD2. CDR3 length: 14 residues. The germline V gene encodes CDR1 DFQATT and CDR2 SNEGSKA (reference sequence). Germline trimming cut 3 bases from V and 5 bases from J; bases unmatched to any gene: 5. CDR3 amino acids: CSARASGGYETQYF. The CDR3 DNA reads as TGCAGTGCTAGGGCTAGCGGGGGGTATGAGACCCAGTACTTC.

The rearrangement joins TRBV27 to TRBJ2-1; D is tentatively TRBD1 or TRBD2 (6 bases each). V was trimmed by 2 bases and J by 9 bases, leaving 14 bases between them. CDR1 MNHEY and CDR2 SMNVEV come from the germline V gene (reference sequence). This CDR3 spans 14 amino acids. The CDR3 region is CASSLIAGEVEQFF. As DNA, the CDR3 is TGTGCCAGCAGTTTAATCGCAGGGGAGGTTGAGCAGTTCTTC.

This clonotype was found a few times. V and J are TRBV7-2 and TRBJ2-3; no firm D call. Germline lookup yields CDR1 SGHTA and CDR2 FQGNSA. V was clipped by 5 bases and J by 5 bases, with 11 bases between them. The CDR3 runs 13 residues. In DNA form, the CDR3 reads TGTGCCAGCAGCCTTTCCATGGGAGATACGCAGTATTTT. Its translation: CASSLSMGDTQYF.

This clonotype has more than one count but fewer than ten. The chain uses TRBV2 and TRBJ1-4; tentative D call: TRBD1 (6 bases). This CDR3 contains 15 residues. CDR1 and CDR2 (germline): SNHLY, FYNNEI. V was clipped by 3 bases and J by 5 bases, with 13 bases between them. The CDR3 sequence: CASSEGNRENEKLFF. CDR3 DNA sequence: TGTGCCAGCAGTGAGGGGAACAGGGAGAATGAAAAACTGTTTTTT.

This clonotype is classed as medium-sized. This sequence joins TRBV20-1 and TRBJ2-1; D is possibly TRBD2 (6 bases). Deletions cut 3 bases from V and 1 base from J, with 13 bases between. Germline V lookup: CDR1 DFQATT, CDR2 SNEGSKA (reference sequence). The CDR3 is made up of 15 amino acids. Written as DNA, the CDR3 is TGCAGTGCTAGCTTAGCGGCTTCATCCTACAATGAGCAGTTCTTC. Amino acids: CSASLAASSYNEQFF.

This clonotype has ten or more counts. The chain is built from TRBV5-4 and TRBJ2-3, with D perhaps matching TRBD2 (6 bases). Germline CDR1 is SGHNT and CDR2 is YYREEE (reference sequence). V lost 0 bases and J 2 bases, leaving 10 bases between the germline ends. This CDR3 has 15 amino acids. The CDR3 loop reads CASSLGSGDTDTQYF. DNA for the CDR3: TGTGCCAGCAGCTTGGGTAGCGGAGACACAGATACGCAGTATTTT.

This chain links TRBV20-1 with TRBJ2-7; TRBD1 agrees at 7 bases. Trimming at V came to 3 bases and at J to 0 bases, leaving 5 bases not matched to a gene. The germline CDR1 and CDR2 sequences are DFQATT and SNEGSKA (reference sequence). This CDR3 is built from 14 residues. The CDR3 is CSASTGESSYEQYF. CDR3 nucleotides: TGCAGTGCTAGTACAGGGGAGAGCTCCTACGAGCAGTACTTC.

This clonotype showed up just a few times. The chain combines TRBV5-1 with TRBJ2-3; D tentatively reads TRBD1 or TRBD2 (5 bases each). The CDR3 consists of 14 residues. Germline loops: CDR1 SGHRS, CDR2 YFSETQ. The V and J ends lost 0 bases and 5 bases respectively, with 10 bases between them. The CDR3 DNA follows: TGCGCCAGCAGCTTGGTCGGGACGGTAGATACGCAGTATTTT. This translates into CASSLVGTVDTQYF.

Worth noting for this clonotype: One end of the junction varies from germline; a read error may be responsible. This rearrangement joins TRBV20-1 to TRBJ2-3; 13 bases agree with TRBD2. CDR1 and CDR2 from the germline V gene are DFQATT and SNEGSKA (reference sequence). CDR3 length equals 16 residues. The CDR3 protein is CSANRLAGGPQDTRYF. The DNA of the CDR3 is TGCAGTGCCAACCGACTAGCGGGAGGCCCCCAGGATACGCGGTATTTT.

This clonotype was found many times. This rearrangement joins TRBV10-3 to TRBJ1-2; no definite D call. V lost 0 bases and J lost 4, with 18 bases in between. The CDR3 loop spans 17 amino acids. Germline V gene data show CDR1 as ENHRY and CDR2 as SYGVKD. CDR3 amino acids: CAISESFAGLGFYGYTF. CDR3 sequence (DNA): TGTGCCATCAGTGAGTCATTTGCTGGGCTCGGCTTCTATGGCTACACCTTC.